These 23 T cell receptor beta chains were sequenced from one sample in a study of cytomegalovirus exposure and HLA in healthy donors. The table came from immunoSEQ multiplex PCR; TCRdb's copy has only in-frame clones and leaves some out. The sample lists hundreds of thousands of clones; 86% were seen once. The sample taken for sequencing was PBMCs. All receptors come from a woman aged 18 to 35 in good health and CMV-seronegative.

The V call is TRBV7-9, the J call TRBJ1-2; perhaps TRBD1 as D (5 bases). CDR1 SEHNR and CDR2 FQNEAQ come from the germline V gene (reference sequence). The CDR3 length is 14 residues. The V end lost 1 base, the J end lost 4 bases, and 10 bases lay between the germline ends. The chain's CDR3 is CASSLVQGSYGYTF. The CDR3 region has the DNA TGTGCCAGCAGCTTAGTCCAGGGTAGCTATGGCTACACCTTC. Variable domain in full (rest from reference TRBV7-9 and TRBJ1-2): DTGVSQNPRHKITKRGQNVTFRCDPISEHNRLYWYRQTLGQGPEFLTYFQNEAQLEKSRLLSDRFSAERPKGSFSTLEIQRTEQGDSAMYLCASSLVQGSYGYTFGSGTRLTVV.

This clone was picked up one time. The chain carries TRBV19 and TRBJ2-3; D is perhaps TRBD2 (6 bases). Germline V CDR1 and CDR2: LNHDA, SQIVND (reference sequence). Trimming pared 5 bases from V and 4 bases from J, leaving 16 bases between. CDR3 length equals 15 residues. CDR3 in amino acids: CASSFRLGKSDTQYF. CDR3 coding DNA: TGTGCCAGTAGTTTCCGACTAGGGAAATCAGATACGCAGTATTTT.

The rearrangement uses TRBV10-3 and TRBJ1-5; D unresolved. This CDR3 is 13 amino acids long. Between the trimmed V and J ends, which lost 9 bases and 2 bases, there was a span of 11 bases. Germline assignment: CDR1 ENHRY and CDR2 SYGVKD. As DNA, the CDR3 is TGTGCCATAGCACGAGGAGGCAATCAGCCCCAGCATTTT. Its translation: CAIARGGNQPQHF.

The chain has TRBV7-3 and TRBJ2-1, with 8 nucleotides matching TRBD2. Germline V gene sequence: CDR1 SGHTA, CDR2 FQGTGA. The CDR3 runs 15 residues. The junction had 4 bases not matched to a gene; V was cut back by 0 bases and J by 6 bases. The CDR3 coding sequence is TGTGCCAGCAGCTTAACAAGCGGGAGTTTCAATGAGCAGTTCTTC. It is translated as CASSLTSGSFNEQFF.

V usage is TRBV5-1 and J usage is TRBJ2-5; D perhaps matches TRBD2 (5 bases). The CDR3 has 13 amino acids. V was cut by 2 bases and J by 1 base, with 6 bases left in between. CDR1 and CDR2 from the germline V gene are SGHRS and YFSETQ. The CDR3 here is CASSFSVQETQYF. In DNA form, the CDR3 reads TGCGCCAGCAGCTTTAGCGTCCAAGAGACCCAGTACTTC.

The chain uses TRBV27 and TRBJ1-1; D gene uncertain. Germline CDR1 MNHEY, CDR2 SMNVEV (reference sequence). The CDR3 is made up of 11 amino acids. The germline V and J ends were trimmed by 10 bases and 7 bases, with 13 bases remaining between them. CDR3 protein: CATHGGHEAFF. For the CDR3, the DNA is TGTGCCACCCATGGAGGGCATGAAGCTTTCTTT.

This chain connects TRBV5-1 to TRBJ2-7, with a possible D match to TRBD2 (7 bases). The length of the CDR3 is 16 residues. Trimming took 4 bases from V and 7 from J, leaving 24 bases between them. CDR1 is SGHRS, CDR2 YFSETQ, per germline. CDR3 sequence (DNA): TGCGCCAGCAGCGTGTCGGGGGGCAATTGGCCCTCTGAGCAGTACTTC. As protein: CASSVSGGNWPSEQYF. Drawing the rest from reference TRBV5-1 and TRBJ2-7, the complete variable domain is KAGVTQTPRYLIKTRGQQVTLSCSPISGHRSVSWYQQTPGQGLQFLFEYFSETQRNKGNFPGRFSGRQFSNSRSEMNVSTLELGDSALYLCASSVSGGNWPSEQYFGPGTRLTVT.

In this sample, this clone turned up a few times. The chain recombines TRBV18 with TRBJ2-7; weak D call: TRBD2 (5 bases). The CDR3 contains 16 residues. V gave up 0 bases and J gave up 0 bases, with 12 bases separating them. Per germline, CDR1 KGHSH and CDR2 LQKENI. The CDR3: CASSPPEGSNSYEQYF. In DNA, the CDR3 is TGTGCCAGCTCACCACCCGAAGGGAGCAACTCCTACGAGCAGTACTTC.

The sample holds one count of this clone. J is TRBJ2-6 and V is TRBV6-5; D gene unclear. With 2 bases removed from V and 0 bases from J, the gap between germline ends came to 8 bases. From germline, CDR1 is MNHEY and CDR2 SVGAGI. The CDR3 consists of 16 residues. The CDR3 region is CASSYGRSSGANVLTF. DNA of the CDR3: TGTGCCAGCAGTTACGGTCGGAGCTCTGGGGCCAACGTCCTGACTTTC.

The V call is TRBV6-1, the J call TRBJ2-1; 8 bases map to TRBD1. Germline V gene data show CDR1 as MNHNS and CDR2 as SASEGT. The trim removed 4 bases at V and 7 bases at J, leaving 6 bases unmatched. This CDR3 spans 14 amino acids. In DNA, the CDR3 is TGTGCCAGCAGTGGCCAGGGGGCGAGAAATGAGCAGTTCTTC. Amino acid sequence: CASSGQGARNEQFF.

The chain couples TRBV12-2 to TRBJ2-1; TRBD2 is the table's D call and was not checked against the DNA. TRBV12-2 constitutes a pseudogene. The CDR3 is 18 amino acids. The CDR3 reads CASRLAKRRREGYNEQFF. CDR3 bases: TGTGCAAGTCGCTTAGCTAAAAGGAGGCGGGAGGGGTACAATGAGCAGTTCTTC.

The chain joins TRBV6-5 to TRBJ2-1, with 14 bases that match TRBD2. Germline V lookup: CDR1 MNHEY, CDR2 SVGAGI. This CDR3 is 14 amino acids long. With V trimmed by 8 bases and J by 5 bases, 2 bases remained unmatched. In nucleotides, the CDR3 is TGTGCCAGCGGGACTAGCGGGAGTCACAATGAGCAGTTCTTC. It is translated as CASGTSGSHNEQFF.

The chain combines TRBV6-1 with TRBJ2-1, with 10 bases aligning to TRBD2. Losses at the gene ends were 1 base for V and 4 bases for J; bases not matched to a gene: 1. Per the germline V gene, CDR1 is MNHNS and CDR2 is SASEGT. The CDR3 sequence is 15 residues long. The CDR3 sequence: CASSEVSGGYNEQFF. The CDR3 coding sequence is TGTGCCAGCAGTGAAGTTAGCGGGGGGTACAATGAGCAGTTCTTC.

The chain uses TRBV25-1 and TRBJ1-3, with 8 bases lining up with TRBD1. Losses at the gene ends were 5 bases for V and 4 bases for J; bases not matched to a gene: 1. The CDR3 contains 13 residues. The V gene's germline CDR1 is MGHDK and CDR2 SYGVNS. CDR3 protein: CASSRDRGNTIYF. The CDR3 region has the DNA TGTGCCAGCAGTAGGGACAGGGGAAACACCATATATTTT.

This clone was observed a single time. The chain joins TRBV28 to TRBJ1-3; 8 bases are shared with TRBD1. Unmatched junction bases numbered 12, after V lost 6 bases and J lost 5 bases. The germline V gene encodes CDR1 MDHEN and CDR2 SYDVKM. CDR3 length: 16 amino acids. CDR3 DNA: TGTGCCAGCAGCCAGAGGCGACAGGGGTTAAGAAACACCATATATTTT. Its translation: CASSQRRQGLRNTIYF.

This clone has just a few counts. The CDR3 region is CASSEVEQVDEQYF. In DNA, the CDR3 is TGTGCCAGCAGTGAGGTCGAACAAGTGGACGAGCAGTACTTC. This sequence joins TRBV2 and TRBJ2-7, with D uncertain. The V end was cut by 3 bases, the J end by 5 bases, with 14 bases between. This CDR3 contains 14 residues. Per germline, CDR1 SNHLY and CDR2 FYNNEI. The full variable domain, in which reference TRBV2 and TRBJ2-7 provide the parts outside the CDR3, is EPEVTQTPSHQVTQMGQEVILRCVPISNHLYFYWYRQILGQKVEFLVSFYNNEISEKSEIFDDQFSVERPDGSNFTLKIRSTKLEDSAMYFCASSEVEQVDEQYFGPGTRLTVT.

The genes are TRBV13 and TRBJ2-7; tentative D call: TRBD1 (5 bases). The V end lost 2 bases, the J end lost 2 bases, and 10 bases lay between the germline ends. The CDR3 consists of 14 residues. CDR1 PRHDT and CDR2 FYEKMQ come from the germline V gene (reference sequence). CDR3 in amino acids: CASSLRTDTYEQYF. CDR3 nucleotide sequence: TGTGCCAGCAGCTTAAGGACGGACACCTACGAGCAGTACTTC.

The CDR3 bases are TGCGCCAGCAGCCAAGTCTGGAACAGGGGTGAGAATGAAAAACTGTTTTTT. Amino acid sequence: CASSQVWNRGENEKLFF. The genes are TRBV4-1 and TRBJ1-4, with 7 positions matching TRBD1. V shed 1 base and J 5 bases; nucleotides not matched to a gene: 10. CDR3 length: 17 amino acids. The germline V gene has CDR1 MGHRA and CDR2 YSYEKL.

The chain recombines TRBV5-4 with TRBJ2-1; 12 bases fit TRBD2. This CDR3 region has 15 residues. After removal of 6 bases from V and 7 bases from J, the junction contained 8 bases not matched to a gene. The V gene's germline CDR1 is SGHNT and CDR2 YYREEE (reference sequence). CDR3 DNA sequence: TGTGCCAGCACCCTTCGACTAGCGGGAGAGAATGAGCAGTTCTTC. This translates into CASTLRLAGENEQFF.

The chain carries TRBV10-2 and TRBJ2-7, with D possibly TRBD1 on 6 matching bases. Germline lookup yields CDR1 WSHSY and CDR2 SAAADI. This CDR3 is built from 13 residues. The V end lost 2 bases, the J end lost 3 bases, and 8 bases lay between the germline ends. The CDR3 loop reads CASSENRDYEQYF. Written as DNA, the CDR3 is TGCGCCAGCAGTGAGAACAGGGACTACGAGCAGTACTTC.

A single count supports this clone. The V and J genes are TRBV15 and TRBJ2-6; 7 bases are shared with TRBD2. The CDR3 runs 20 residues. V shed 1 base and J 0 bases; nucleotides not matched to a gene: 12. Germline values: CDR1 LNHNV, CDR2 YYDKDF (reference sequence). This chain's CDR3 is CATSRVGRGVGHSGANVLTF. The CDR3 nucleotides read TGTGCCACCAGCAGAGTTGGGAGGGGAGTGGGGCACTCTGGGGCCAACGTCCTGACTTTC.

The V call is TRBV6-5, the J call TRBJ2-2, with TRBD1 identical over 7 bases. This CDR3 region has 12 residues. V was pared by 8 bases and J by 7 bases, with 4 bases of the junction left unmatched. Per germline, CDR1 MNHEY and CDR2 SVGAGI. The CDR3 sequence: CASSQGHGELFF. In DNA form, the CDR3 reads TGTGCCAGCTCACAGGGGCACGGGGAGCTGTTTTTT.

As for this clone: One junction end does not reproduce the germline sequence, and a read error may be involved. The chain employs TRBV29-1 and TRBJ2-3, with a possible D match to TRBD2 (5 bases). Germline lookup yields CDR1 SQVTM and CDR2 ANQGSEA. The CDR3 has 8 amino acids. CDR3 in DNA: TGCAGCACCGAGGGCCAGAATTTT. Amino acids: CSTEGQNF.